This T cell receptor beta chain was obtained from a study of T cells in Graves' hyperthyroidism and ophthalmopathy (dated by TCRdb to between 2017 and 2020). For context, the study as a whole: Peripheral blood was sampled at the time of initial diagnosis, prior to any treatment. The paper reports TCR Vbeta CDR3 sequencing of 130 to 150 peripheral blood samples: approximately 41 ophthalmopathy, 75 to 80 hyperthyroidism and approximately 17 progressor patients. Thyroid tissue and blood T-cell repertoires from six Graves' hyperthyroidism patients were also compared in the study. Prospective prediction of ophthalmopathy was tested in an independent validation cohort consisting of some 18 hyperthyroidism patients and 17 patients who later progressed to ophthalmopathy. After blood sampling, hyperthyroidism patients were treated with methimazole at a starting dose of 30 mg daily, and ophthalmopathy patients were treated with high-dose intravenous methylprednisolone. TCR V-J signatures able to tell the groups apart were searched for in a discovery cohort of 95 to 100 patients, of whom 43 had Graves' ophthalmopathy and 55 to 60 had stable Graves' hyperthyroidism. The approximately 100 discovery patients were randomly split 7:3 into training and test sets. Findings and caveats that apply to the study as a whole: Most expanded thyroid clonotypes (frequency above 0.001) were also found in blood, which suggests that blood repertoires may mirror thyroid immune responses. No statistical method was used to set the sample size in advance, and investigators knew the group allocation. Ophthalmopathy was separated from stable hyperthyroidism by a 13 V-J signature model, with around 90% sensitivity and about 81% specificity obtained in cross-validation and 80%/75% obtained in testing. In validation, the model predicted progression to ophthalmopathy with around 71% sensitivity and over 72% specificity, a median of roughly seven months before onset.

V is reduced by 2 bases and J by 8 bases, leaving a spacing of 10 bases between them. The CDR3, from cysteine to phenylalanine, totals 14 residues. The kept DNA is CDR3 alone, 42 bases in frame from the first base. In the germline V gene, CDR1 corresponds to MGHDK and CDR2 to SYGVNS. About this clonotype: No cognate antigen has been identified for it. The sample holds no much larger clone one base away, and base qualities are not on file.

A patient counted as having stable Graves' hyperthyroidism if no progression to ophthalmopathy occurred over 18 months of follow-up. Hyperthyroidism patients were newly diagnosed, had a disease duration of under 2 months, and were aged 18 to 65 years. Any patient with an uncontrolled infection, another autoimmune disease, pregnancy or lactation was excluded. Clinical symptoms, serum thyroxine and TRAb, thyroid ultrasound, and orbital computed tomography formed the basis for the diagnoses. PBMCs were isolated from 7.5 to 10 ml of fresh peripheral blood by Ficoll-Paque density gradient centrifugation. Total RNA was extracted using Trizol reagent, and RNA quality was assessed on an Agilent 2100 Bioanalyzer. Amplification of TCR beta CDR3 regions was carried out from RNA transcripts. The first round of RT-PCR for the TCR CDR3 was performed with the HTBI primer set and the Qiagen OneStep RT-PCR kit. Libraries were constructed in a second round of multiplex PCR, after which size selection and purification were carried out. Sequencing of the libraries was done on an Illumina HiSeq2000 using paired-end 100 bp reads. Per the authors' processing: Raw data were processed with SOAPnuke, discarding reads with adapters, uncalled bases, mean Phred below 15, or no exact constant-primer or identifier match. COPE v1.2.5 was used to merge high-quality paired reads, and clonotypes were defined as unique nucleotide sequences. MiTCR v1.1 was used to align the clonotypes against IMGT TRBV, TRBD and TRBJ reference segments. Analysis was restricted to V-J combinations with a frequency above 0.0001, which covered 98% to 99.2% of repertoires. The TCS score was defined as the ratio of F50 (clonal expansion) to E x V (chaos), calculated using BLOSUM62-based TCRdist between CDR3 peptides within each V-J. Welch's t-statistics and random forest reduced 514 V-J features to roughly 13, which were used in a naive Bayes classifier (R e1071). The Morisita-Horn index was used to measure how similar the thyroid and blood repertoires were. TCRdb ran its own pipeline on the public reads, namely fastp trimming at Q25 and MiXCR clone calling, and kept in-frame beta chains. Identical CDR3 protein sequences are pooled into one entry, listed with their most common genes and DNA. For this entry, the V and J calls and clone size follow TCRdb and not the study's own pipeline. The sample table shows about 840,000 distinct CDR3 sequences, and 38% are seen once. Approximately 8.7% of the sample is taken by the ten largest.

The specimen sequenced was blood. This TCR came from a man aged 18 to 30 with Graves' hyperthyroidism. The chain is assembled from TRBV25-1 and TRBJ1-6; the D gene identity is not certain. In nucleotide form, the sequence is TGTGCCAGCAGTGAAATAGAGAGAGATTCACCCCTCCACTTT. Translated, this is CASSEIERDSPLHF.